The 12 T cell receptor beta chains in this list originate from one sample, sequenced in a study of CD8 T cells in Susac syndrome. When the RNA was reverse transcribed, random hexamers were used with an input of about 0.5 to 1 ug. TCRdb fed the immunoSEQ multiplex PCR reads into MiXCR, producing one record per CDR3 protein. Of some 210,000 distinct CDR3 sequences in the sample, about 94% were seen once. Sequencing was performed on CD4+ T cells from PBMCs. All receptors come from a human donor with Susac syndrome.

CDR3: CASSIRDRGPSGNQPQHF. The CDR3 region has the DNA TGTGCCAGTAGTATCCGGGACAGGGGGCCATCGGGCAATCAGCCCCAGCATTTT. This rearrangement joins TRBV19 to TRBJ1-5, with TRBD1 matching 12 bases. V lost 3 bases and J lost 2; bases outside the gene matches: 8. The germline CDR1 and CDR2 sequences are LNHDA and SQIVND (reference sequence). The CDR3 sequence is 18 residues long.

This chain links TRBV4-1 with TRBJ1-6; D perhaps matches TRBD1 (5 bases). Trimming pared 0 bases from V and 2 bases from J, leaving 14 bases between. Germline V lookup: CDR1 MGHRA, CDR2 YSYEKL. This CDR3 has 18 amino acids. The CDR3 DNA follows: TGCGCCAGCAGCCAAGACGGGGCAGGTATAGCCTATAATTCACCCCTCCACTTT. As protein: CASSQDGAGIAYNSPLHF.

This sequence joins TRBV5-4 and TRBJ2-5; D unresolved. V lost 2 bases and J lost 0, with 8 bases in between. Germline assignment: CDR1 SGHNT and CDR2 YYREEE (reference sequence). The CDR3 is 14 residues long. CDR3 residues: CASSFDLYQETQYF. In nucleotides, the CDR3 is TGTGCCAGCAGCTTCGACCTCTACCAAGAGACCCAGTACTTC.

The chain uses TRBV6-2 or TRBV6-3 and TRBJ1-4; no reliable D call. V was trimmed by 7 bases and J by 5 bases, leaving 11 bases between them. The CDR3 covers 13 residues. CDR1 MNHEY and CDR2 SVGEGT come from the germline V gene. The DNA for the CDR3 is TGTGCCAGCACTGAAACACGAAATGAAAAACTGTTTTTT. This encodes CASTETRNEKLFF.

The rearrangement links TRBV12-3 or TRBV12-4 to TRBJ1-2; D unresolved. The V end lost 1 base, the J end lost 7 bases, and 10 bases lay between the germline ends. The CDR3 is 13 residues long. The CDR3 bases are TGTGCCAGCAGTTTAGAACTAATTCTTGGCTACACCTTC. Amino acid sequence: CASSLELILGYTF.

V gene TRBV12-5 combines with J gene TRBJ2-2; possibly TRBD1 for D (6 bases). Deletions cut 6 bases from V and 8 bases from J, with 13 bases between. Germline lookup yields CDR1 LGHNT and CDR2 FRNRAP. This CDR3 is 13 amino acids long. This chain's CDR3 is CASGTGHLGELFF. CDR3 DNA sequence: TGTGCTAGTGGCACGGGACACCTGGGGGAGCTGTTTTTT.

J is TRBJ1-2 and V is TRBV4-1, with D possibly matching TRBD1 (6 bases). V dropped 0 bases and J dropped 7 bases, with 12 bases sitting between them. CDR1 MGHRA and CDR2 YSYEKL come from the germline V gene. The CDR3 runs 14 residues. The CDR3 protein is CASSQEAGAGGYTF. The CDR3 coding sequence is TGCGCCAGCAGCCAAGAGGCAGGGGCCGGTGGCTACACCTTC.

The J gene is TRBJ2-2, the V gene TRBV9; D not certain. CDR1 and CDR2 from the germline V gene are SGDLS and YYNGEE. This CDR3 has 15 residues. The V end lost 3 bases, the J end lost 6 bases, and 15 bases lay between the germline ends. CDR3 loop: CASSARSLNSGELFF. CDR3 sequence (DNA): TGTGCCAGCAGCGCCCGGAGCTTAAACTCCGGGGAGCTGTTTTTT.

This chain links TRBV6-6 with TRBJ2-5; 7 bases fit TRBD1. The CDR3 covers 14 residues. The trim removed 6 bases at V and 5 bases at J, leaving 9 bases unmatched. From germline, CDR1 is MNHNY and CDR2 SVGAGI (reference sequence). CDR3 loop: CASRPPGTAETQYF. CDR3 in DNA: TGTGCCAGCAGACCCCCCGGGACAGCCGAGACCCAGTACTTC.

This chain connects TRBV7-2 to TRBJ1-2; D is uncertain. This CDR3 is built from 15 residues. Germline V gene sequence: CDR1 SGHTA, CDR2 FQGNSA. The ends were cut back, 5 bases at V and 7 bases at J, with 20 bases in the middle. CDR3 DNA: TGTGCCAGCAGCCCTCCCGACGGCCAATTTGGTGGCTACACCTTC. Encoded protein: CASSPPDGQFGGYTF. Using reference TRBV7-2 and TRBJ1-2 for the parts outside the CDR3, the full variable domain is GAGVSQSPSNKVTEKGKDVELRCDPISGHTALYWYRQSLGQGLEFLIYFQGNSAPDKSGLPSDRFSAERTGGSVSTLTIQRTQQEDSAVYLCASSPPDGQFGGYTFGSGTRLTVV.

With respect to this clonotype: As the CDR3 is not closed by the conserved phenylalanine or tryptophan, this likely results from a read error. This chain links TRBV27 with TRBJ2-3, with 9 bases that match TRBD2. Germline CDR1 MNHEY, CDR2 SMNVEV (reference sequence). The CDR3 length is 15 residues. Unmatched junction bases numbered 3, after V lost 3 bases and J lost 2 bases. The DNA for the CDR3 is TGTGCCAGCAGTTTGGGCGGGGGGGCCACAGATACGCAGTATCTT. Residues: CASSLGGGATDTQYL.

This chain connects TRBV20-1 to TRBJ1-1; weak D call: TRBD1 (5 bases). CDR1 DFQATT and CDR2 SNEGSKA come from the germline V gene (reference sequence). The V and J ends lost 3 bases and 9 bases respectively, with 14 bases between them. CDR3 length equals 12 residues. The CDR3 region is CSASLRQTKAFF. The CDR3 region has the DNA TGCAGTGCTAGCCTCAGACAGACCAAAGCTTTCTTT.